The 3 T cell receptor beta chains listed next were all sequenced from one sample in a study of cytomegalovirus exposure and HLA in healthy donors. Vbeta (60) and Jbeta (13) primers were used in the PCR. TCRdb's copy holds only in-frame clones and misses some; the assay was immunoSEQ multiplex PCR. Here the sample spans over 70,000 clones, roughly 80% being singletons. The sample comprised PBMCs. Source of these receptors: a woman in her forties or fifties in good health and CMV-seropositive.

This clone has more than one count but fewer than ten. This chain connects TRBV2 to TRBJ2-4; 7 bases align to TRBD2. The germline CDR1 and CDR2 sequences are SNHLY and FYNNEI. Unmatched junction bases numbered 12, after V lost 1 base and J lost 0 bases. The CDR3 is made up of 19 amino acids. For the CDR3, the DNA is TGTGCCAGCAGTGAAGATGGCGGGGGTTCAAACCTAGCCAAAAACATTCAGTACTTC. This translates into CASSEDGGGSNLAKNIQYF.

The rearrangement links TRBV6-1 to TRBJ1-4; D ambiguous. Germline CDR1 reads MNHNS; CDR2 reads SASEGT. V was trimmed by 4 bases and J by 8 bases, leaving 11 bases between them. CDR3 length equals 13 residues. CDR3 amino acids: CASSGEEGEKLFF. The CDR3 nucleotides are TGTGCCAGCAGTGGGGAGGAAGGGGAAAAACTGTTTTTT.

The genes are TRBV5-1 and TRBJ1-2; no definite D call. The germline CDR1 and CDR2 sequences are SGHRS and YFSETQ. The CDR3 runs to 13 residues. The ends were cut back, 1 base at V and 2 bases at J, with 6 bases in the middle. This CDR3 reads CASSLTRNYGYTF. The CDR3 DNA reads as TGCGCCAGCAGCTTGACCAGGAACTATGGCTACACCTTC.